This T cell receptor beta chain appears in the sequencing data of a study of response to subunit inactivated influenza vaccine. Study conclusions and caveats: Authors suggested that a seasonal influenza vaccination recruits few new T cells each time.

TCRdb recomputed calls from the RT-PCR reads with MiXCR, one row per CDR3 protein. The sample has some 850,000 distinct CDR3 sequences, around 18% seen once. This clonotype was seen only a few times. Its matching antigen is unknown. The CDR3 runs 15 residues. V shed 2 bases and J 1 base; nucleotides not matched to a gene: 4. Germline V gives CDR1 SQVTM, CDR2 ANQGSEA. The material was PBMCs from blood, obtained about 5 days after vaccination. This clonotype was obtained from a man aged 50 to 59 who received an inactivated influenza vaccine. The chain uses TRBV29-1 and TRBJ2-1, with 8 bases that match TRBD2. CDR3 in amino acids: CSVERGLESYNEQFF. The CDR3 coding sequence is TGCAGCGTTGAAAGGGGACTAGAATCCTACAATGAGCAGTTCTTC.